Below are 6 T cell receptor beta chains sequenced from a single sample in a study of response to subunit inactivated influenza vaccine. TCRdb reprocessed the RT-PCR reads via MiXCR and lists one record per CDR3 protein. The sample has about 620,000 distinct CDR3 sequences, 12% seen once. The sample was PBMCs from blood, taken on the day of vaccination. The receptors shown here come from a man in his forties or fifties who received an inactivated influenza vaccine.

The V and J genes are TRBV5-1 and TRBJ2-3; TRBD2 aligns across 10 bases. CDR1 and CDR2 from the germline V gene are SGHRS and YFSETQ. V lost 4 bases to trimming and J lost 7 bases; unmatched junction nucleotides: 9. This CDR3 spans 15 amino acids. CDR3 in DNA: TGCGCCAGCAGCCCCTCTAGCGGGGGCTCACATACGCAGTATTTT. Protein: CASSPSSGGSHTQYF. Using reference TRBV5-1 and TRBJ2-3 for the parts outside the CDR3, the full variable domain is KAGVTQTPRYLIKTRGQQVTLSCSPISGHRSVSWYQQTPGQGLQFLFEYFSETQRNKGNFPGRFSGRQFSNSRSEMNVSTLELGDSALYLCASSPSSGGSHTQYFGPGTRLTVL.

This sequence joins TRBV6-5 and TRBJ1-2; D is unclear. The CDR3 totals 14 residues. Per germline, CDR1 MNHEY and CDR2 SVGAGI. V lost 3 bases, J lost 0 bases, and 8 bases lay in between. Written as DNA, the CDR3 is TGTGCCAGCAGTTATAGGCCCGCTAACTATGGCTACACCTTC. Encoded protein: CASSYRPANYGYTF.

In its sample, this clonotype was seen many times. The V gene is TRBV29-1, the J gene TRBJ2-1, with 7 bases identical to TRBD2. Germline-derived CDR1 and CDR2 are SQVTM and ANQGSEA. CDR3 length: 15 amino acids. J was trimmed by 3 bases and V by 6 bases; bases with no gene match: 11. CDR3 sequence: CSVGPGTTLYNEQFF. The CDR3, as DNA: TGCAGCGTGGGACCGGGGACTACCCTCTACAATGAGCAGTTCTTC.

The chain links TRBV6-1 to TRBJ1-4; no clear D gene. The CDR3 is 15 amino acids. The germline CDR1 and CDR2 sequences are MNHNS and SASEGT. Deletions cut 5 bases from V and 7 bases from J, with 17 bases between. The CDR3 region has the DNA TGTGCCAGCAGTAATTGGAGGGAAATAAGTGAAAAACTGTTTTTT. It codes for CASSNWREISEKLFF.

V gene TRBV10-3 combines with J gene TRBJ1-5; 7 positions match TRBD1. The J segment lost 2 bases and the V segment lost 0 bases, leaving 10 bases of the junction unmatched. Germline values: CDR1 ENHRY, CDR2 SYGVKD. CDR3 length equals 18 residues. This CDR3 reads CAISESSTGTARNQPQHF. The DNA for the CDR3 is TGTGCCATCAGTGAGTCGTCGACAGGGACCGCCCGCAATCAGCCCCAGCATTTT.

The chain is built from TRBV20-1 and TRBJ1-4; no reliable D call. Looked up from germline, CDR1 is DFQATT and CDR2 is SNEGSKA (reference sequence). Trimming stripped 5 bases from V and 1 base from J, with 14 bases between. This CDR3 is 15 amino acids long. The CDR3 sequence is CSAHKLRRTNEKLFF. The CDR3 nucleotides are TGCAGTGCTCACAAGCTTCGCCGAACTAATGAAAAACTGTTTTTT.